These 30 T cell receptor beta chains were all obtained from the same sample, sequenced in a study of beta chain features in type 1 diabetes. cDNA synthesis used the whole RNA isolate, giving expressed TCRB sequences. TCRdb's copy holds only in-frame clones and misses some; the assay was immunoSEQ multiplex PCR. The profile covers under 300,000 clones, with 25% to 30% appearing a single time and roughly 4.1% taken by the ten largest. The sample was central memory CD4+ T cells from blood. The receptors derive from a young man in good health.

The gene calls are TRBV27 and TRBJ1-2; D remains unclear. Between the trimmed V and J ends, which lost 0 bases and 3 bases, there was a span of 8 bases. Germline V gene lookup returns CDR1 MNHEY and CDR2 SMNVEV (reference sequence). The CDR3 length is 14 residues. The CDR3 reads CASSLSGRDYGYTF. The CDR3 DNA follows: TGTGCCAGCAGTTTATCGGGGAGGGACTATGGCTACACCTTC.

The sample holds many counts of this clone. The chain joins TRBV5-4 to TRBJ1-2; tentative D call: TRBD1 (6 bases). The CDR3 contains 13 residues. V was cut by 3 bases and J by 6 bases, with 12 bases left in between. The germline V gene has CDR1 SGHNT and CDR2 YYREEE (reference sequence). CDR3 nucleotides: TGTGCCAGCAGCTCAACAGGGTTTGATGGCTACACCTTC. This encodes CASSSTGFDGYTF. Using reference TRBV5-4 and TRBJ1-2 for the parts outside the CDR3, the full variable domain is ETGVTQSPTHLIKTRGQQVTLRCSSQSGHNTVSWYQQALGQGPQFIFQYYREEENGRGNFPPRFSGLQFPNYSSELNVNALELDDSALYLCASSSTGFDGYTFGSGTRLTVV.

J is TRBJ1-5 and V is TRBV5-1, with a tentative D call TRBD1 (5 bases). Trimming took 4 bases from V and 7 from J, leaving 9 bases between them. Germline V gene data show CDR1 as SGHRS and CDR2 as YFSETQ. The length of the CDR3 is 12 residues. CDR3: CASSQGVQPQHF. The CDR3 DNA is TGCGCCAGCAGCCAGGGAGTCCAGCCCCAGCATTTT.

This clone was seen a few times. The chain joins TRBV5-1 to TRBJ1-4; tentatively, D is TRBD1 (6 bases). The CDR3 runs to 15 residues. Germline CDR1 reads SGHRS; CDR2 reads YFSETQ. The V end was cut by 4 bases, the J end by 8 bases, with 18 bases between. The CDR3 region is CASSIRPGAKEKLFF. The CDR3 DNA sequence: TGCGCCAGCAGCATACGTCCAGGGGCAAAGGAAAAACTGTTTTTT.

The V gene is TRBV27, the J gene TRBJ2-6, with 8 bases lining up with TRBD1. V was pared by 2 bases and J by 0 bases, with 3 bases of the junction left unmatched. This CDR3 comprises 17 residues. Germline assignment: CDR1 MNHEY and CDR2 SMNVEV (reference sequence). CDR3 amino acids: CASSLGQGNSGANVLTF. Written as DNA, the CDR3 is TGTGCCAGCAGTTTAGGACAGGGTAACTCTGGGGCCAACGTCCTGACTTTC.

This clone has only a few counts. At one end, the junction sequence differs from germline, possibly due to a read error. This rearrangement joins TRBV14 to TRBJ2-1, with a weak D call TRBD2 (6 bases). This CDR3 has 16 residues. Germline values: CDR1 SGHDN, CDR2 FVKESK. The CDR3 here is CACSRAMGRAGNEQFF. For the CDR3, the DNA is TGTGCCTGCAGTCGTGCGATGGGCCGGGCGGGGAATGAGCAGTTCTTC.

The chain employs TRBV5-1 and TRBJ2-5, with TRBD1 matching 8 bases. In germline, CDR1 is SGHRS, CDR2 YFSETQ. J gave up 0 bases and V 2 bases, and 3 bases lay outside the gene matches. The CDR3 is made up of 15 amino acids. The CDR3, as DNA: TGCGCCAGCAGCTTCCAGGGACAGGACCAAGAGACCCAGTACTTC. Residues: CASSFQGQDQETQYF.

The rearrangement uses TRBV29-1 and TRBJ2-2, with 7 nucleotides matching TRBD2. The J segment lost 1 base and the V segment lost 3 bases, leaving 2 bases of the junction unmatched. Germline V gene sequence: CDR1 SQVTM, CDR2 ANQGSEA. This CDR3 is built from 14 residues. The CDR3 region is CSVEASGNTGELFF. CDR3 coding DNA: TGCAGCGTTGAGGCTAGCGGGAACACCGGGGAGCTGTTTTTT.

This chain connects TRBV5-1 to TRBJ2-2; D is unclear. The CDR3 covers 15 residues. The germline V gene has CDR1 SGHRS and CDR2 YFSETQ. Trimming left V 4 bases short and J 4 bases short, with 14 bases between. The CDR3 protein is CASSLVSTSTGELFF. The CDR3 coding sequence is TGCGCCAGCAGCCTCGTTAGCACTTCCACCGGGGAGCTGTTTTTT.

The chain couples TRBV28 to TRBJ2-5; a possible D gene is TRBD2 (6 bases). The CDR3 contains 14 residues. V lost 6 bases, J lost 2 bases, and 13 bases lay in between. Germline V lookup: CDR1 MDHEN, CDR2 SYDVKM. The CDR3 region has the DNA TGTGCCAGCAGCTTCACGGGAGTACAAGAGACCCAGTACTTC. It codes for CASSFTGVQETQYF.

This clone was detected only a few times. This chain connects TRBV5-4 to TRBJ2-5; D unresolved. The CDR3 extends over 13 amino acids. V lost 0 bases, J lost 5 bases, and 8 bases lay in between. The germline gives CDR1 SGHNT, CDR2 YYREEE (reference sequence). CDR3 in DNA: TGTGCCAGCAGCTTGGATATGGGGGAGACCCAGTACTTC. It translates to CASSLDMGETQYF.

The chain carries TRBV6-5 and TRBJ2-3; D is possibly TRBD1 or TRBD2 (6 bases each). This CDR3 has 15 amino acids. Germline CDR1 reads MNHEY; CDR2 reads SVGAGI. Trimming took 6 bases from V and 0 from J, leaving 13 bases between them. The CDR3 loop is CASSRGTLSTDTQYF. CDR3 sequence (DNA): TGTGCCAGCAGCCGGGGGACACTAAGCACAGATACGCAGTATTTT.

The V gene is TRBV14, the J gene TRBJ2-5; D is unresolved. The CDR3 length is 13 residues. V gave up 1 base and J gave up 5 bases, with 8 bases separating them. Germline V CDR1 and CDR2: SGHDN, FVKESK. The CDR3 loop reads CASSQVWTETQYF. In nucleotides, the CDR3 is TGTGCCAGCAGCCAAGTTTGGACGGAGACCCAGTACTTC.

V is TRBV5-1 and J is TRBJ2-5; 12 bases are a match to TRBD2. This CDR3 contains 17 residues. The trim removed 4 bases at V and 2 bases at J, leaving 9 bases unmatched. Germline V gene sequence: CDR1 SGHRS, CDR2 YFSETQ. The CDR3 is CASSPSGLAGIQETQYF. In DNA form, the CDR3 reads TGCGCCAGCAGCCCCTCGGGACTAGCGGGTATACAAGAGACCCAGTACTTC.

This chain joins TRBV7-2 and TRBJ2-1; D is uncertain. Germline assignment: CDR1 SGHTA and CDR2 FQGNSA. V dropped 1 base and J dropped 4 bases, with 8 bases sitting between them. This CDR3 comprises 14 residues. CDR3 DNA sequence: TGTGCCAGCAGCTTAGACGGAGAATACAATGAGCAGTTCTTC. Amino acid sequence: CASSLDGEYNEQFF.

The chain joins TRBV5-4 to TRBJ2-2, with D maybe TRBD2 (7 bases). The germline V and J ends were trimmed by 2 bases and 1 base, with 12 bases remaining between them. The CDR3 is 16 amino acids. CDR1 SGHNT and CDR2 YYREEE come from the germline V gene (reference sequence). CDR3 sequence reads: CASSFPGGLNTGELFF. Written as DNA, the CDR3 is TGTGCCAGCAGCTTCCCCGGGGGGCTGAACACCGGGGAGCTGTTTTTT.

CDR3 nucleotides: TGTGCCAGCGGTGGGGACAGGGGGTACGAGCAGTACTTC. This translates into CASGGDRGYEQYF. The V call is TRBV27, the J call TRBJ2-7; TRBD1 matches 11 bases. V lost 8 bases, J lost 4 bases, and 4 bases stayed unmatched. This CDR3 has 13 residues. CDR1 is MNHEY, CDR2 SMNVEV, per germline (reference sequence).

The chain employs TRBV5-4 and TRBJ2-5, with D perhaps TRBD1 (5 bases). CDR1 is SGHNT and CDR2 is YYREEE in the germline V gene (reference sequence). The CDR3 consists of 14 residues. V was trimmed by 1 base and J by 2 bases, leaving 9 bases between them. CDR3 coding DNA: TGTGCCAGCAGCTTGTTGACAGTACAAGAGACCCAGTACTTC. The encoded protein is CASSLLTVQETQYF.

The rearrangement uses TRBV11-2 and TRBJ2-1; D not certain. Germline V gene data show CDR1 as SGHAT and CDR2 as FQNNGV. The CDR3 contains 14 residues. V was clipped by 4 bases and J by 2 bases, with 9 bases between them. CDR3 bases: TGTGCCAGCAGCTCCCTACGGGCCTACAATGAGCAGTTCTTC. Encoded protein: CASSSLRAYNEQFF.

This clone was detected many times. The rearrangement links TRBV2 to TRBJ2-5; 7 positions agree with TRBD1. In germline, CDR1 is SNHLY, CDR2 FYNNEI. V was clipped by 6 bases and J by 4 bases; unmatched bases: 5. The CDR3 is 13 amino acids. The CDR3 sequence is CASSDRVGETQYF. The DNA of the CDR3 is TGTGCCAGCAGCGACAGGGTAGGAGAGACCCAGTACTTC.

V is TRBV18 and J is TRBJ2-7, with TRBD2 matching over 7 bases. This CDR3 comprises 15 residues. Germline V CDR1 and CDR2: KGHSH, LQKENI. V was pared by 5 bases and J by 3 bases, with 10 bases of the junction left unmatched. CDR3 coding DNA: TGTGCCAGCTCAGCTACTAGCGCGAATGGCTACGAGCAGTACTTC. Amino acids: CASSATSANGYEQYF.

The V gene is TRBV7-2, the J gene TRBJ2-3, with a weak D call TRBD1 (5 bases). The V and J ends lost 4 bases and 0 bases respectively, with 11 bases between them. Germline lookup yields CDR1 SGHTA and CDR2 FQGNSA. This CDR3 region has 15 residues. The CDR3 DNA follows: TGTGCCAGCAGCTCTAGGGGCACTAGCACAGATACGCAGTATTTT. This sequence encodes CASSSRGTSTDTQYF.

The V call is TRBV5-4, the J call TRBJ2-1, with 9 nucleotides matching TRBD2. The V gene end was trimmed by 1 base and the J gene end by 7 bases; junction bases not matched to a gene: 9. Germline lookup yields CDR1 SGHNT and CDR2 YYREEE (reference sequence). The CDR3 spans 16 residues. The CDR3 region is CASSLRLAGSGNEQFF. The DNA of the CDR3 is TGTGCCAGCAGCTTGCGGCTAGCGGGGTCGGGGAATGAGCAGTTCTTC.

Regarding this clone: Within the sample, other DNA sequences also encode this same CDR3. In DNA form, the CDR3 reads TGTGCCAGCAGCTTAGCGTCGGGGAACTATGGCTACACCTTC. As protein: CASSLASGNYGYTF. The V and J genes are TRBV7-2 and TRBJ1-2; no clear D. This CDR3 spans 14 amino acids. V was clipped by 0 bases and J by 2 bases, with 7 bases between them. CDR1 and CDR2 (germline): SGHTA, FQGNSA.

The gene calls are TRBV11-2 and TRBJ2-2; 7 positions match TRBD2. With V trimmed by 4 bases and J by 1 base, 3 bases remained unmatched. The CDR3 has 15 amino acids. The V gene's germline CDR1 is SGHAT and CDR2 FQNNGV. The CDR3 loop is CASSSAGMNTGELFF. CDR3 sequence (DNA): TGTGCCAGCAGCTCAGCGGGGATGAACACCGGGGAGCTGTTTTTT.

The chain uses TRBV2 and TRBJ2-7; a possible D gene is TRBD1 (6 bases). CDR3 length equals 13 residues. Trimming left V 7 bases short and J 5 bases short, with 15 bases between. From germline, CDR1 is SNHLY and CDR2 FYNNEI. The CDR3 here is CASNRDGDNEQYF. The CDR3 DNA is TGTGCCAGCAACAGGGACGGGGACAACGAGCAGTACTTC.

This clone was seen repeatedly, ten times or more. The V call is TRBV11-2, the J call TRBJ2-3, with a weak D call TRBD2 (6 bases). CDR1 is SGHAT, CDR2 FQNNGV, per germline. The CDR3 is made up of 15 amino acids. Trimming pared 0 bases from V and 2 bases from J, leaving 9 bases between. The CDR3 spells CASSLDGRHTDTQYF. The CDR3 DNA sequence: TGTGCCAGCAGCTTAGATGGGAGGCACACAGATACGCAGTATTTT.

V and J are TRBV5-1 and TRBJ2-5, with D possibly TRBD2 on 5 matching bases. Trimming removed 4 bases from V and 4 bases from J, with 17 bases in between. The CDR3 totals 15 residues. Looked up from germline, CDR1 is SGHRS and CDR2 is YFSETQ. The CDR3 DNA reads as TGCGCCAGCAGCCTCACACCCAGAGGGAGAGAGACCCAGTACTTC. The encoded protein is CASSLTPRGRETQYF.

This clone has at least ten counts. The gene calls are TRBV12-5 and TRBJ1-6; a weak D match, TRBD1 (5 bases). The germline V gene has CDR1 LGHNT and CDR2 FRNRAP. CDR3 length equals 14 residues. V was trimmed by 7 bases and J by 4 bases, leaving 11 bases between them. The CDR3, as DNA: TGTGCTAGTGCCAACGGGGGTTATAATTCACCCCTCCACTTT. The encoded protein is CASANGGYNSPLHF.

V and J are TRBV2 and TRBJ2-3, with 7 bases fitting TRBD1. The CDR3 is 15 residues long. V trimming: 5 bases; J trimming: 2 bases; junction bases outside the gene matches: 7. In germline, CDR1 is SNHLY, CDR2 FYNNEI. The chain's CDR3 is CASSTGQSLTDTQYF. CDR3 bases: TGTGCCAGCAGTACGGGACAGTCCCTCACAGATACGCAGTATTTT.